These T cell receptor beta chains were read from a single sample in a study of cytomegalovirus exposure and HLA in healthy donors. Generated by immunoSEQ multiplex PCR, the TCRdb table keeps only in-frame clones and is missing some. This listing includes more than 200,000 clones. The sequencing input was PBMCs. The source of these receptors is a woman aged 30 to 39 in good health and CMV-seropositive. Both conserved end residues are part of each CDR3. D genes are given only for firm matches.

V: TRBV7-2
D: NA
J: TRBJ2-3
CDR3: CASILFGTDTQYF
DNA: TGTGCCAGCATTCTCTTCGGCACAGATACGCAGTATTTT

V: TRBV5-1
D: TRBD2
J: TRBJ2-1
CDR3: CASKILAGVDYNEQFF
DNA: TGCGCCAGCAAGATCTTAGCGGGGGTAGACTACAATGAGCAGTTCTTC

V: TRBV6-5
D: NA
J: TRBJ1-5
CDR3: CASSFGGKEPQHF
DNA: TGTGCCAGCAGTTTCGGGGGAAAAGAGCCCCAGCATTTT

V: TRBV28
D: NA
J: TRBJ2-7
CDR3: CASSLGGPGKQYF
DNA: TGTGCCAGCAGTTTAGGGGGCCCCGGTAAGCAGTACTTC

V: TRBV5-1
D: TRBD1
J: TRBJ1-2
CDR3: CASSPEHGQGHYGYTF
DNA: TGCGCCAGCAGCCCCGAACACGGACAGGGTCACTATGGCTACACCTTC

V: TRBV18
D: NA
J: TRBJ1-2
CDR3: CASSPEQGRRSGYTF
DNA: TGTGCCAGCTCACCCGAACAGGGTCGGCGCTCTGGCTACACCTTC

V: TRBV7-9
D: TRBD1
J: TRBJ1-2
CDR3: CASSPDRSNYGYTF
DNA: TGTGCCAGCAGCCCGGACAGGAGCAACTATGGCTACACCTTC

V: TRBV9
D: NA
J: TRBJ2-1
CDR3: CASSVGLGQAGEQFF
DNA: TGTGCCAGCAGCGTAGGGTTAGGGCAGGCGGGTGAGCAGTTCTTC

V: TRBV2
D: TRBD2
J: TRBJ2-2
CDR3: CASTLAGVPGELFF
DNA: TGTGCCAGCACGCTAGCGGGAGTGCCAGGGGAGCTGTTTTTT

V: TRBV6-5
D: TRBD1
J: TRBJ1-1
CDR3: CASRDDRDHTEAFF
DNA: TGTGCCAGCAGAGATGACAGGGACCACACTGAAGCTTTCTTT

V: TRBV9
D: NA
J: TRBJ1-4
CDR3: CASSEGSHREGSNEKLFF
DNA: TGTGCCAGCAGCGAGGGATCGCACCGGGAGGGTTCGAATGAAAAACTGTTTTTT

V: TRBV6-6
D: TRBD1
J: TRBJ1-4
CDR3: CAGQGSNEKLFF
DNA: TGTGCCGGACAGGGGTCTAATGAAAAACTGTTTTTT

V: TRBV6-1
D: NA
J: TRBJ2-6
CDR3: CASNQRANVLTF
DNA: TGTGCCAGCAACCAGAGGGCCAACGTCCTGACTTTC

V: TRBV2
D: TRBD2
J: TRBJ2-1
CDR3: CASSGTSGYDNEQFF
DNA: TGTGCCAGCAGTGGAACTAGCGGGTACGACAATGAGCAGTTCTTC

V: TRBV7-2
D: NA
J: TRBJ2-7
CDR3: CASSNRDFAEQYF
DNA: TGTGCCAGCAGCAACCGGGACTTCGCCGAGCAGTACTTC

V: TRBV18
D: TRBD1
J: TRBJ2-2
CDR3: CASSTYDRATGELFF
DNA: TGTGCCAGCTCGACGTATGACAGGGCCACCGGGGAGCTGTTTTTT

V: TRBV4-1
D: NA
J: TRBJ2-5
CDR3: CASSQGQWDGGQTQYF
DNA: TGCGCCAGCAGCCAAGGCCAATGGGACGGGGGGCAGACCCAGTACTTC

V: TRBV30
D: NA
J: TRBJ1-1
CDR3: CAWSVHIVDTEAFF
DNA: TGTGCCTGGAGTGTACATATCGTCGACACTGAAGCTTTCTTT

V: TRBV25-1
D: NA
J: TRBJ2-2
CDR3: CASSTRQGGTGELFF
DNA: TGTGCCAGCAGTACTCGACAGGGAGGCACCGGGGAGCTGTTTTTT

V: TRBV30
D: NA
J: TRBJ2-7
CDR3: CAWMIKEGRRYEQYF
DNA: TGTGCCTGGATGATTAAAGAGGGTAGGAGGTACGAGCAGTACTTC

V: TRBV11-2
D: NA
J: TRBJ2-7
CDR3: CASSLAGSPYEQYF
DNA: TGTGCCAGCAGCTTAGCAGGGTCCCCCTACGAGCAGTACTTC

V: TRBV10-2
D: NA
J: TRBJ2-2
CDR3: CASSDHTRGKDTGELFF
DNA: TGCGCCAGCAGTGACCATACTCGAGGAAAGGACACCGGGGAGCTGTTTTTT

V: TRBV5-4
D: NA
J: TRBJ1-1
CDR3: CASSWNPGNAFF
DNA: TGTGCCAGCAGCTGGAATCCAGGGAATGCTTTCTTT

V: TRBV19
D: NA
J: TRBJ1-3
CDR3: CASSTTPRTPSSGNTIYF
DNA: TGTGCCAGTAGTACCACCCCCCGGACACCTAGCTCTGGAAACACCATATATTTT

V: TRBV2
D: NA
J: TRBJ2-1
CDR3: CASSESGLRLYNEQFF
DNA: TGTGCCAGCAGTGAATCTGGACTGAGATTATACAATGAGCAGTTCTTC

V: TRBV11-3
D: TRBD1
J: TRBJ2-7
CDR3: CASSTGQGKKGSYEQYF
DNA: TGTGCCAGCAGCACGGGACAGGGGAAGAAAGGCTCCTACGAGCAGTACTTC

V: TRBV30
D: NA
J: TRBJ2-1
CDR3: CACVRGSYNEQFF
DNA: TGTGCCTGCGTCAGGGGCTCCTACAATGAGCAGTTCTTC

V: TRBV27
D: NA
J: TRBJ2-2
CDR3: CASRWTENTGELFF
DNA: TGTGCCAGCCGGTGGACAGAGAACACCGGGGAGCTGTTTTTT

V: TRBV4-3
D: TRBD2
J: TRBJ2-5
CDR3: CASSQGLAGGETQYF
DNA: TGCGCCAGCAGCCAAGGACTAGCGGGAGGGGAGACCCAGTACTTC

V: TRBV19
D: NA
J: TRBJ2-3
CDR3: CASSNTRGDTQYF
DNA: TGTGCCAGTAGCAATACGCGCGGAGATACGCAGTATTTT

V: TRBV25-1
D: TRBD2
J: TRBJ2-7
CDR3: CASSDPTSGRENEQYF
DNA: TGTGCCAGCAGTGACCCTACTAGCGGGAGGGAGAACGAGCAGTACTTC

V: TRBV6-5
D: TRBD1
J: TRBJ1-4
CDR3: CASRAPGGGEKLFF
DNA: TGTGCCAGCAGGGCCCCAGGGGGCGGTGAAAAACTGTTTTTT

V: TRBV7-9
D: TRBD1
J: TRBJ2-3
CDR3: CASSPGQGVTDTQYF
DNA: TGTGCCAGCAGCCCGGGACAGGGGGTAACAGATACGCAGTATTTT

V: TRBV6-5
D: TRBD1
J: TRBJ2-5
CDR3: CASTPGTGSGVTQYF
DNA: TGTGCCAGCACCCCCGGGACAGGGTCGGGCGTAACCCAGTACTTC

V: TRBV6-5
D: NA
J: TRBJ1-4
CDR3: CASSEPGVANEKLFF
DNA: TGTGCCAGCTCGGAACCGGGGGTGGCTAATGAAAAACTGTTTTTT

V: TRBV14
D: NA
J: TRBJ1-2
CDR3: CASSRDGFFLNYGYTF
DNA: TGTGCCAGCAGCCGAGACGGTTTTTTTCTTAACTATGGCTACACCTTC

V: TRBV19
D: TRBD1
J: TRBJ2-2
CDR3: CASTLPTGQANTGELFF
DNA: TGTGCCAGTACCCTGCCGACGGGACAGGCGAACACCGGGGAGCTGTTTTTT

V: TRBV6-5
D: TRBD2
J: TRBJ2-1
CDR3: CASSYQTSTDEQFF
DNA: TGTGCCAGCAGTTACCAGACTAGCACGGATGAGCAGTTCTTC

V: TRBV11-2
D: NA
J: TRBJ2-1
CDR3: CASSLVGRRAYNEQFF
DNA: TGTGCCAGCAGCTTAGTCGGGCGCAGGGCGTACAATGAGCAGTTCTTC

V: TRBV9
D: NA
J: TRBJ2-4
CDR3: CASSETGGESKVKNIQYF
DNA: TGTGCCAGCAGCGAAACAGGGGGGGAATCGAAAGTCAAAAACATTCAGTACTTC

V: TRBV7-2
D: TRBD1
J: TRBJ2-5
CDR3: CASSISGQGGETQYF
DNA: TGTGCCAGCAGCATTTCGGGACAGGGGGGCGAGACCCAGTACTTC

V: TRBV6-5
D: TRBD2
J: TRBJ2-7
CDR3: CASSGRLAGGYEQYF
DNA: TGTGCCAGCAGCGGTCGACTAGCGGGGGGCTACGAGCAGTACTTC

V: TRBV30
D: NA
J: TRBJ1-1
CDR3: CAWRSLASNTEAFF
DNA: TGTGCCTGGAGATCCTTAGCCAGTAACACTGAAGCTTTCTTT

V: TRBV28
D: NA
J: TRBJ1-2
CDR3: CASSSRMTVSYGYTF
DNA: TGTGCCAGCAGTTCCCGGATGACAGTTTCTTATGGCTACACCTTC

V: TRBV19
D: NA
J: TRBJ1-2
CDR3: CASSITTGNLHGYTF
DNA: TGTGCCAGTAGTATTACAACAGGGAACCTCCATGGCTACACCTTC

V: TRBV6-5
D: NA
J: TRBJ2-3
CDR3: CASSPSTQDTQYF
DNA: TGTGCCAGCAGTCCTTCTACCCAAGATACGCAGTATTTT

V: TRBV4-2
D: NA
J: TRBJ1-2
CDR3: CASSQEGHPNYGYTF
DNA: TGTGCCAGCAGCCAAGAGGGACATCCTAACTATGGCTACACCTTC

V: TRBV5-1
D: TRBD2
J: TRBJ2-3
CDR3: CASSWTSGDDTQYF
DNA: TGCGCCAGCAGCTGGACTAGCGGAGACGATACGCAGTATTTT

V: TRBV4-1
D: NA
J: TRBJ2-5
CDR3: CASSQGSKETQYF
DNA: TGCGCCAGCAGCCAAGGGAGTAAAGAGACCCAGTACTTC

V: TRBV7-9
D: TRBD2
J: TRBJ2-1
CDR3: CASSLTGGLVWNEQFF
DNA: TGTGCCAGCAGCTTAACGGGAGGACTTGTGTGGAATGAGCAGTTCTTC

V: TRBV11-2
D: TRBD2
J: TRBJ2-2
CDR3: CASSLELAPTGELFF
DNA: TGTGCCAGCAGCTTAGAACTAGCGCCTACCGGGGAGCTGTTTTTT

V: TRBV9
D: NA
J: TRBJ2-3
CDR3: CASSVAGSGSDTQYF
DNA: TGTGCCAGCAGCGTAGCGGGATCGGGCTCAGATACGCAGTATTTT

V: TRBV2
D: TRBD1
J: TRBJ1-5
CDR3: CASSNRGSGNQLQHF
DNA: TGTGCCAGCAGCAACAGGGGGTCAGGCAATCAGCTCCAGCATTTT

V: TRBV30
D: TRBD2
J: TRBJ2-7
CDR3: CAWSVYQAGGFYEQYF
DNA: TGTGCCTGGAGTGTATATCAAGCGGGAGGGTTCTACGAGCAGTACTTC

V: TRBV2
D: TRBD2
J: TRBJ2-1
CDR3: CASSDSGGAYEQFF
DNA: TGTGCCAGCAGTGACAGCGGGGGGGCGTATGAGCAGTTCTTC

V: TRBV5-1
D: TRBD1
J: TRBJ1-1
CDR3: CASSQGGNTEAFF
DNA: TGCGCCAGCAGCCAGGGGGGGAACACTGAAGCTTTCTTT

V: TRBV10-2
D: NA
J: TRBJ2-2
CDR3: CASTGVAGELFF
DNA: TGCGCCAGCACAGGGGTCGCCGGGGAGCTGTTTTTT

V: TRBV28
D: NA
J: TRBJ2-1
CDR3: CASSIGGGFIGNEQFF
DNA: TGTGCCAGCAGTATCGGTGGGGGGTTTATCGGGAATGAGCAGTTCTTC